The entry below gives a single T cell receptor beta chain sequence along with its context. This entry comes from a study of human T cells and chemical hapten exposure. CDR3 length: 12 amino acids. Trimming left V 7 bases short and J 1 base short, with 7 bases between. CDR1 and CDR2 from the germline V gene are MDHEN and SYDVKM. Time point in this sample: patch test 1, 2 weeks after DPC sensitization. Stated treatment: therapeutic diphenylcyclopropenone sensitization with weekly scalp DPC. One entry per CDR3 protein, called by TCRdb with MiXCR from the RACE reads. The sample shows about 49,000 distinct CDR3 sequences, about 9% of them seen only once.

The sequences come from whole blood, collected in connection with sensitization to the hapten diphenylcyclopropenone (DPC). This chain uses TRBV28 with TRBJ1-1; no definite D call. This clonotype was obtained from a woman aged 50 to 60 with alopecia areata. Some clones in this sample may be carry-over from other donors' samples. The CDR3 nucleotides read TGTGCCAGCATCTCACCGAACACTGAAGCTTTCTTT. Translated: CASISPNTEAFF.